This T cell receptor (beta chain) was found in a study of beta chain features in type 1 diabetes. In this sample, this clone turned up a few times. Expressed TCRB transcripts were sequenced after all isolated RNA was converted to cDNA. Clones were read by immunoSEQ multiplex PCR, and TCRdb kept only the in-frame ones, dropping some. The table shows under 950,000 clones, with around a sixth occurring only once. Material: naive CD4+ T cells from blood. The TCR sequence derives from a woman under 30 in good health.

Here the CDR3 DNA reads TGTGCCAGCAGCTTAGCTGTCCAATCTTACAATGAGCAGTTCTTC. The encoded protein is CASSLAVQSYNEQFF. This chain uses TRBV7-2 with TRBJ2-1, with D uncertain. V was cut by 0 bases and J by 4 bases, with 10 bases left in between. CDR1 and CDR2 (germline): SGHTA, FQGNSA. This CDR3 has 15 amino acids.